A selection of T cell receptor beta chains follows, all from one sample in a study of control samples from healthy donors and cancer patients. Sequencing was performed with immunoSEQ multiplex PCR; in TCRdb, only in-frame clones are kept and a portion is missing. The data show around 150,000 clones, 85% to 90% seen once. The material sequenced was blood. The receptors originated from a young man in good health. Each CDR3 is given without its conserved first and last residue. D genes are given only for firm matches. The size entry is marked missing in some rows and otherwise reads once, few, many or a size class.

D,size,V,CDR3
-,-,TRBV19,ASSKTGVKFGNTIY
TRBD1,-,TRBV6-5,ASSYQGAIGAF
-,-,TRBV5-1,ASSKDPQGKLF
-,-,TRBV5-1,ASSLQVGGNEQF
-,-,TRBV29-1,SVAGPSGNTIY
TRBD2,-,TRBV6-5,ASTRGGSGANVLT
-,-,TRBV29-1,SHTSLNTEAF
TRBD1,-,TRBV6-5,ASSYSGQGRRTQY
-,once,TRBV27,ASSLLRGEQY
-,-,TRBV9,ASNGRSGGNSPLH
-,-,TRBV9,ASSVVGGNRYT
-,-,TRBV7-9,ASSLDGPNTEAF
-,-,TRBV18,ASSRDGVGVGGYT
-,-,TRBV2,ASSELDPSSNEQF
TRBD2,-,TRBV7-3,ASSLLGTSGRSRSNEQF
-,-,TRBV5-1,ASSGVGGLGYT
-,-,TRBV21-1,ASSPGTGGDTEAF
TRBD1,-,TRBV5-4,ASTKLGGQNEKLF
TRBD2,once,TRBV5-1,ASSLASTSGTQETQY
-,-,TRBV14,ASSQKVNTEAF
TRBD1,few,TRBV5-1,ASSWGQDQPQH
-,-,TRBV29-1,SGSLVTEAF
-,-,TRBV7-9,ASSPGTIHNQPQH
TRBD1,-,TRBV27,ASSRDRDPNGYT
-,-,TRBV10-3,AAQGNTGELF
-,-,TRBV6-5,ASSLEGPTYEQY
TRBD1,-,TRBV5-1,ASSLSSGTGDSPLH
-,-,TRBV5-6,ASSLYNEQY
TRBD1,-,TRBV6-6,ASSRGANYGYT
-,-,TRBV5-1,ASSLDPANTEAF